The clone carrying this T cell receptor beta chain was observed at least ten times. The antigen remains undetermined. Germline CDR1 and CDR2: SGHTA and FQGNSA. The CDR3 length is 13 residues. V trimming: 5 bases; J trimming: 7 bases; junction bases outside the gene matches: 4. The data originate from a study of CD8 T cells in ankylosing spondylitis. Regarding the study as a whole: Ankylosing spondylitis blood appeared to carry a characteristic TCR beta motif of roughly 8 highly homologous variants.

MiXCR, run by TCRdb on the 5' RACE reads, gives a single entry per CDR3 protein. The sample shows 450,000 to 550,000 distinct CDR3 sequences, under 5.5% of them seen only once. This chain joins TRBV7-2 and TRBJ2-1, with 8 bases matching TRBD1. The sequence was collected from a male donor with ankylosing spondylitis. The sequenced sample consisted of blood, either unsorted or a sorted T cell fraction (not recorded which). CDR3 in amino acids: CASSQTGVNEQFF. The CDR3 DNA is TGTGCCAGCAGCCAGACAGGGGTGAATGAGCAGTTCTTC.